A single sample is the source of the 14 T cell receptor beta chains below, sequenced in a study of blood T cell repertoires in COVID-19 (TCRdb year 2020). To prepare the library, the immunoSEQ multiplex PCR assay was applied. Here the immuneACCESS table is served through TCRdb, limited to in-frame sequences with V and J called. Missing clones are a known gap in these copies; in checked studies unresolved V genes cover under half, and the rest lacks a known reason. For this sample there are 45,000 to 60,000 clones; less than 90% appear just once. Over 1% of the sample is held by the ten biggest clonotypes. The sequencing input was peripheral blood. The receptor source for this set is a man in his 60s with acute or convalescent COVID-19.

The rearrangement links TRBV21-1 to TRBJ2-7; the table names TRBD1, a call not compared with the DNA. TRBV21-1 counts as a pseudogene. This CDR3 is built from 21 residues. CDR3 amino acids: CASSNFYSSPRQAYFAYEQYF. The DNA of the CDR3 is TGTGCCAGCAGCAATTTTTACAGTTCACCCCGACAAGCCTACTTTGCCTACGAGCAGTACTTC.

The rearrangement uses TRBV27 and TRBJ1-6; TRBD1 aligns across 8 bases. The CDR3 extends over 12 amino acids. V lost 6 bases, J lost 12 bases, and 4 bases stayed unmatched. Germline values: CDR1 MNHEY, CDR2 SMNVEV (reference sequence). The CDR3 protein is CASSGQGLPLHF. DNA for the CDR3: TGTGCCAGCAGCGGACAGGGTCTACCCCTCCACTTT.

The CDR3 region is CASSNGGYSDTQYF. CDR3 coding DNA: TGTGCCAGTAGTAACGGGGGGTACTCGGATACGCAGTATTTT. The V and J genes are TRBV19 and TRBJ2-3; 7 bases agree with TRBD2. The V gene's germline CDR1 is LNHDA and CDR2 SQIVND (reference sequence). The CDR3 contains 14 residues. V shed 4 bases, J shed 6 bases, and the junction held 7 bases outside the gene matches.

This chain connects TRBV6-6 to TRBJ2-5, with TRBD2 matching over 11 bases. J gave up 4 bases and V 6 bases, and 16 bases lay outside the gene matches. CDR3 length equals 18 residues. CDR1 and CDR2 from the germline V gene are MNHNY and SVGAGI (reference sequence). The chain's CDR3 is CASSRYSGGAGSAETQYF. The CDR3 nucleotides are TGTGCCAGCAGCCGATATAGCGGGGGGGCCGGGTCGGCAGAGACCCAGTACTTC.

As to this clone: One end of the junction does not line up with germline, which may come from a read error. The CDR3 loop is CASSFDLTGTHF. For the CDR3, the DNA is TGTGCCAGCAGCTTCGACCTGACGGGAACGCACTTC. The rearrangement uses TRBV7-9 and TRBJ2-7, with D tentatively TRBD2 (5 bases). Per germline, CDR1 SEHNR and CDR2 FQNEAQ (reference sequence). CDR3 length equals 12 residues.

The V gene is TRBV19, the J gene TRBJ1-4, with D unclear. Trimming cost V 7 bases and J 0 bases, with 12 bases left between them. CDR1 LNHDA and CDR2 SQIVND come from the germline V gene (reference sequence). This CDR3 has 15 amino acids. CDR3 nucleotide sequence: TGTGCCAGTATTGGTACAGCTGCAACTAATGAAAAACTGTTTTTT. Amino acids: CASIGTAATNEKLFF.

This clone was detected a few times. V is TRBV2 and J is TRBJ2-2; possible D gene TRBD1, 7 bases. V dropped 6 bases and J dropped 4 bases, with 15 bases sitting between them. Germline V gene data show CDR1 as SNHLY and CDR2 as FYNNEI. CDR3 length: 15 residues. CDR3 region: CASREGAQGTGELFF. DNA of the CDR3: TGTGCCAGCAGGGAGGGGGCGCAAGGCACCGGGGAGCTGTTTTTT.

This clone was counted only a few times. The CDR3 is CASSEAREKLFF. DNA of the CDR3: TGTGCCAGCAGTGAAGCGAGGGAAAAACTGTTTTTT. The chain carries TRBV6-1 and TRBJ1-4; D uncertain. Germline V gene lookup returns CDR1 MNHNS and CDR2 SASEGT. CDR3 length: 12 amino acids. V lost 0 bases to trimming and J lost 8 bases, with 4 bases between them.

The chain has TRBV18 and TRBJ1-1, with 10 bases aligning to TRBD1. CDR1 and CDR2 (germline): KGHSH, LQKENI. V lost 5 bases, J lost 0 bases, and 3 bases stayed unmatched. The CDR3 has 15 residues. The CDR3 region is CASSRQGAMNTEAFF. The DNA of the CDR3 is TGTGCCAGCTCAAGACAGGGGGCGATGAACACTGAAGCTTTCTTT.

A single count supports this clone. The genes are TRBV27 and TRBJ1-2, with D possibly TRBD1 on 5 matching bases. This CDR3 is 14 amino acids long. CDR1 is MNHEY and CDR2 is SMNVEV in the germline V gene (reference sequence). Trimming cost V 3 bases and J 5 bases, with 13 bases left between them. This CDR3 is CASSFSGGRYGYTF. The CDR3, as DNA: TGTGCCAGCAGTTTTAGCGGGGGGAGATATGGCTACACCTTC.

The V call is TRBV12-3 or TRBV12-4, the J call TRBJ2-1; D remains ambiguous. The germline V and J ends were trimmed by 8 bases and 0 bases, with 8 bases remaining between them. This CDR3 has 13 amino acids. The CDR3 is CASLASSYNEQFF. In DNA, the CDR3 is TGTGCCAGCCTCGCCAGCTCCTACAATGAGCAGTTCTTC.

Only a few counts were recorded for this clone. The V and J genes are TRBV6-5 and TRBJ2-7; TRBD1 aligns across 9 bases. The CDR3 length is 15 residues. The V and J ends lost 2 bases and 2 bases, in that order; junction bases with no gene match: 4. The germline V gene encodes CDR1 MNHEY and CDR2 SVGAGI. CDR3 sequence reads: CASSYQGQGTYEQYF. The CDR3, as DNA: TGTGCCAGCAGTTACCAAGGACAGGGGACCTACGAGCAGTACTTC.

The chain recombines TRBV18 with TRBJ2-7; 13 bases are a match to TRBD2. V dropped 3 bases and J dropped 7; count of bases not matched to a gene: 9. CDR3 length: 16 amino acids. CDR1 and CDR2 (germline): KGHSH, LQKENI. This CDR3 reads CASSPSTSGGAGEQYF. The CDR3 bases are TGTGCCAGCTCACCTTCAACTAGCGGGGGGGCCGGTGAGCAGTACTTC.

This sequence joins TRBV5-4 and TRBJ2-7; no clear D. The germline CDR1 and CDR2 sequences are SGHNT and YYREEE (reference sequence). Between the trimmed V and J ends, which lost 1 base and 4 bases, there was a span of 9 bases. The CDR3 loop spans 13 amino acids. The DNA of the CDR3 is TGTGCCAGCAGCTTGACTGCGGAGTACGAGCAGTACTTC. Its protein is CASSLTAEYEQYF.